This TCR beta chain was retrieved from a study of neurological immune-mediated disorders. This clonotype has ten or more counts. The J segment lost 7 bases and the V segment lost 5 bases, leaving 11 bases of the junction unmatched. The CDR3 consists of 14 residues. Per the germline V gene, CDR1 is SGHTA and CDR2 is FQGNSA. TCRdb re-called the 5' RACE reads through MiXCR, storing one row per CDR3 protein. The top ten clones hold 1% to 1.5% of a sample with roughly 120,000 distinct CDR3 sequences, roughly 3.2% of them seen once. This rearrangement joins TRBV7-2 to TRBJ2-7; TRBD1 matches at 7 bases. The origin of this receptor is a young woman with multiple sclerosis. Sequencing used PBMCs. CDR3 nucleotides: TGTGCCAGCAGCCTCTCGACAGGGTCCCTAGAGCAGTACTTC. Translation gives CASSLSTGSLEQYF.